These 27 T cell receptor beta chains originate from one sample sequenced in a study of tumor and adjacent non-tumor tissue in lung cancer. Three rounds of nested PCR, following a modified ARM-PCR protocol, produced the TCRbeta library. TCRdb analysed the multiplex PCR reads with MiXCR anew, one entry per CDR3 protein. This sample has around 82,000 distinct CDR3 sequences, with approximately 81% found just once. This sample's RNA came from whole unsorted tissue. This non-tumor lung sample came from over 3 cm beyond the tumor edge. What was sequenced was distant non-tumor lung tissue. Every receptor here comes from a man aged 55 to 70 with non-small cell lung cancer.

Comment on this clonotype: A junction end diverges from the germline sequence, so it may reflect a read error. The gene calls are TRBV20-1 and TRBJ2-1; TRBD2 matches at 12 bases. The germline V gene has CDR1 DFQATT and CDR2 SNEGSKA (reference sequence). CDR3 length: 15 amino acids. The CDR3: CSANPTSGRAYEQFF. For the CDR3, the DNA is TGCAGTGCTAACCCGACTAGCGGGAGAGCCTATGAGCAGTTTTTC.

This clonotype showed up just once. The germline gene is not matched at one end of the junction; a read error may be the cause. The CDR3 coding sequence is TGCAGTACTAGGGGCGGCGTAGACCACGAGCAGTACTTC. Its protein product is CSTRGGVDHEQYF. The chain links TRBV20-1 to TRBJ2-7, with D perhaps being TRBD1 or TRBD2 (5 bases each). The CDR3 contains 13 residues. Per the germline V gene, CDR1 is DFQATT and CDR2 is SNEGSKA (reference sequence).

Details on this clonotype: This may be a read error, as it is one base from a much larger clone. CDR3 region: CTSSHGPSVGPQHF. CDR3 coding DNA: TGTACCAGCAGCCATGGACCCTCCGTGGGGCCCCAGCATTTT. The chain links TRBV7-8 to TRBJ1-5; the D is unclear. This CDR3 spans 14 amino acids. In germline, CDR1 is SGHVS, CDR2 FQNEAQ.

As to this clonotype: Its ends do not fully match the called genes, so a read error is possible. The genes are TRBV12-3 or TRBV12-4 and TRBJ1-5, with D tentatively TRBD1 (6 bases). The CDR3 has 14 residues. CDR3 in amino acids: CASSLCGSGQPQHF. The CDR3 DNA reads TGTGCCAGCAGTTTGTGCGGGAGTGGACAGCCACAGCATTTT.

As concerns this clonotype: A much larger clone lies a single base off, so this may be a read error. The rearrangement joins TRBV6-5 to TRBJ2-1; no clear D. V lost 1 base and J 1 base, leaving 11 bases between the germline ends. Germline V lookup: CDR1 MNHEY, CDR2 SVGAGI. The CDR3 sequence is 16 residues long. The CDR3 spells CASSYCFVRSYNEQFF. The CDR3 coding sequence is TGTGCCAGCAGTTACTGTTTCGTAAGGTCCTACAATGAGCAGTTCTTC.

Concerning this clonotype itself: One end of the junction does not line up with germline, which may come from a read error. V is TRBV6-5 and J is TRBJ2-5, with TRBD2 matching over 7 bases. This CDR3 is built from 14 residues. Germline CDR1 and CDR2: MNHEY and SVGAGI. The CDR3 sequence: CTSSDTGAAGAQYF. The CDR3 DNA follows: TGTACCAGCAGCGATACCGGGGCCGCGGGGGCCCAGTACTTC.

V usage is TRBV20-1 and J usage is TRBJ1-5; perhaps TRBD1 as D (6 bases). The germline CDR1 and CDR2 sequences are DFQATT and SNEGSKA (reference sequence). The CDR3 loop spans 14 amino acids. The V end lost 7 bases, the J end lost 0 bases, and 13 bases lay between the germline ends. The CDR3: CSVITGHSNQPQHF. DNA of the CDR3: TGCAGTGTCATCACAGGGCATAGCAATCAGCCCCAGCATTTT.

This clonotype showed up just once. A clone one base away is much larger, so this may be a read error. This chain links TRBV10-3 with TRBJ2-7; unclear D gene. Germline CDR1 ENHRY, CDR2 SYGVKD. Trimming removed 2 bases from V and 7 bases from J, with 6 bases in between. The CDR3 has 11 amino acids. In DNA form, the CDR3 reads TGTGCCATCAGTGAGGTGCAAGAGCAGTACTTC. Translating it yields CAISEVQEQYF.

The chain combines TRBV6-2 or TRBV6-3 with TRBJ2-1; D is perhaps TRBD2 (6 bases). The CDR3 runs to 15 residues. Looked up from germline, CDR1 is MNHEY and CDR2 is SVGEGT. This chain's CDR3 is CASRRPSDQTNEQFF. CDR3 coding DNA: TGTGCTAGCCGAAGGCCTAGCGACCAGACGAATGAGCAGTTCTTC.

On this clonotype: Germline and junction disagree at one end, which may indicate a read error. V usage is TRBV20-1 and J usage is TRBJ2-3, with TRBD1 identical over 7 bases. The CDR3 runs to 14 residues. CDR1 and CDR2 (germline): DFQATT, SNEGSKA (reference sequence). The CDR3 nucleotides are TGTAGTGTTCCACGGGACAGATCCACAGGTACGCAGTATTTT. It codes for CSVPRDRSTGTQYF.

In regard to this clonotype: An end of the junction does not agree with germline; a read error may underlie this. The V call is TRBV4-1, the J call TRBJ2-2; D gene ambiguous. This CDR3 contains 12 residues. Germline lookup yields CDR1 MGHRA and CDR2 YSYEKL. CDR3 protein: CVSSHLSGELFF. The CDR3, as DNA: TGCGTCAGCAGTCATTTATCCGGGGAGCTGTTTTTT.

This clonotype was picked up a small number of times. A read error may explain this, as a much larger clone is one base away. V and J are TRBV11-2 and TRBJ2-7; tentatively, D is TRBD1 (5 bases). V dropped 10 bases and J dropped 0 bases, with 13 bases sitting between them. The V gene's germline CDR1 is SGHAT and CDR2 FQNNGV. The CDR3 is made up of 13 amino acids. The CDR3 loop reads CANRRGVSYEQYF. The CDR3 DNA follows: TGTGCCAACAGGAGAGGCGTCTCCTACGAGCAGTACTTC. The full variable domain, with the rest looked up from reference TRBV11-2 and TRBJ2-7, is EAGVAQSPRYKIIEKRQSVAFWCNPISGHATLYWYQQILGQGPKLLIQFQNNGVVDDSQLPKDRFSAERLKGVDSTLKIQPAKLEDSAVYLCANRRGVSYEQYFGPGTRLTVT.

In regard to this clonotype: The junction shows a germline mismatch at one end, possibly a read error. The V gene is TRBV4-1, the J gene TRBJ2-1, with unresolved D. CDR3 length equals 13 residues. Germline V lookup: CDR1 MGHRA, CDR2 YSYEKL. The CDR3 sequence: CASRKDGNNGQFF. The CDR3 DNA sequence: TGCGCCAGCAGAAAGGATGGGAACAATGGGCAGTTCTTC.

As for this clonotype: The CDR3 does not close with the conserved phenylalanine or tryptophan, likely indicating a read error. The DNA is left out, because the CDR3 cannot be placed on it with certainty; the CDR3 is given as TCRdb lists it. V usage is TRBV11-2 and J usage is TRBJ2-6. Germline V gives CDR1 SGHAT, CDR2 FQNNGV. A total of 14 residues make up the CDR3, ends included. The CDR3 protein is CANSPISGANVLSS.

The chain employs TRBV20-1 and TRBJ2-7, with D unresolved. V was shortened by 5 bases and J by 6 bases, with 14 bases between the two germline ends. CDR3 length: 12 amino acids. Germline CDR1 reads DFQATT; CDR2 reads SNEGSKA (reference sequence). CDR3 residues: CSAQRPGVEQYF. In DNA, the CDR3 is TGCAGTGCTCAGAGGCCTGGGGTCGAGCAGTACTTC.

This chain links TRBV19 with TRBJ2-1; D remains unclear. Germline V CDR1 and CDR2: LNHDA, SQIVND (reference sequence). The V end lost 6 bases, the J end lost 7 bases, and 7 bases lay between the germline ends. This CDR3 region has 11 residues. CDR3 region: CASSTLNEQFF. The CDR3 DNA reads as TGTGCCAGTAGCACCTTGAATGAGCAGTTCTTC.

The V and J genes are TRBV20-1 and TRBJ2-5; possible D gene TRBD2, 5 bases. Looked up from germline, CDR1 is DFQATT and CDR2 is SNEGSKA (reference sequence). This CDR3 is 14 amino acids long. V was shortened by 4 bases and J by 14 bases, with 26 bases between the two germline ends. CDR3 protein: CSAILALTSEAQYF. In DNA form, the CDR3 reads TGCAGTGCTATACTCGCCCTCACCTCGGAGGCACAATACTTC.

This clonotype was observed a handful of times. This chain uses TRBV7-9 with TRBJ2-5; tentatively, D is TRBD1 (7 bases). V lost 1 base to trimming and J lost 7 bases, with 19 bases between them. This CDR3 region has 16 residues. Germline values: CDR1 SEHNR, CDR2 FQNEAQ (reference sequence). CDR3 nucleotide sequence: TGTGCCAGCAGCTTAGATTTGGCAGGGAGGACAGGGACCCAGTACTTC. Its protein is CASSLDLAGRTGTQYF.

This clonotype has just a few counts. The junction shows a germline mismatch at one end, possibly a read error. The chain employs TRBV6-2 or TRBV6-3 and TRBJ2-7; D ambiguous. This CDR3 contains 15 residues. Germline V lookup: CDR1 MNHEY, CDR2 SVGEGT. CDR3 sequence: CTSSTVTASSYEQYF. The CDR3 region has the DNA TGTACCAGCAGCACCGTGACTGCAAGCTCCTACGAGCAGTACTTC.

Concerning this clonotype itself: At one end, the junction sequence differs from germline, possibly due to a read error. The chain carries TRBV6-1 and TRBJ1-5, with a tentative D call TRBD1 (6 bases). Germline V gene lookup returns CDR1 MNHNS and CDR2 SASEGT. The CDR3 length is 14 residues. CDR3 in DNA: TGTGTCAGCAGTGGGGACAATAGCAATCAGCCCCAGCATTTT. Protein sequence: CVSSGDNSNQPQHF.

The J gene is TRBJ1-5, the V gene TRBV20-1; D gene uncertain. Germline V lookup: CDR1 DFQATT, CDR2 SNEGSKA (reference sequence). The CDR3 spans 15 residues. Trimming stripped 5 bases from V and 6 bases from J, with 20 bases between. CDR3 DNA: TGCAGTGCTCGTAACCAAGGGTTTCCTAGTCAGCCCCAGCATTTT. Translation: CSARNQGFPSQPQHF.

As concerns this clonotype: The junction does not match germline at one end; this may be a read error. This chain joins TRBV11-3 and TRBJ2-4, with D possibly being TRBD1 (6 bases). There are 16 residues in the CDR3. The V gene's germline CDR1 is SGHNT and CDR2 YENEEA. This CDR3 is CASSLSGTLTENIQYF. The CDR3 region has the DNA TGTGCCAGTAGCTTATCCGGGACACTCACCGAAAACATTCAGTACTTC.

On this clonotype itself: A much larger clone sits a single nucleotide away, making a read error possible. CDR3: CTSSGGLSDSSRYGYTF. CDR3 sequence (DNA): TGCACCAGCAGTGGAGGTTTGTCGGACAGCTCGCGCTATGGCTACACCTTC. This chain joins TRBV10-2 and TRBJ1-2, with D possibly being TRBD1 (6 bases). This CDR3 region has 17 residues. From germline, CDR1 is WSHSY and CDR2 SAAADI.

This clonotype was picked up one time. Its ends do not fully match the called genes, so a read error is possible. The chain joins TRBV12-3 or TRBV12-4 to TRBJ2-5; D remains ambiguous. The CDR3 length is 11 residues. CDR3 bases: TGTGCCAACAGTTCTTACGAGACCCAGTACTTC. As protein: CANSSYETQYF.

Concerning this clonotype itself: Lacking the conserved final phenylalanine or tryptophan, this CDR3 likely reflects a read error. The chain links TRBV6-5 to TRBJ2-7; the D gene is possibly TRBD2 (5 bases). In germline, CDR1 is MNHEY, CDR2 SVGAGI. Trimming shortened V by 8 bases and J by 6 bases, and 23 bases separated the two germline ends. The CDR3 sequence is 15 residues long. CDR3 nucleotide sequence: TGTGCCAGCGGCAATTGGGGAGTCACTCGCTGCGAGCAGTACTTA. Its protein product is CASGNWGVTRCEQYL.

The chain recombines TRBV6-1 with TRBJ1-5; D unresolved. The V end was cut by 10 bases, the J end by 0 bases, with 13 bases between. The CDR3 runs 14 residues. Germline V gene data show CDR1 as MNHNS and CDR2 as SASEGT. DNA for the CDR3: TGTGCCAATAGTGGGCACAATAGCAATCAGCCCCAGCATTTT. Its translation: CANSGHNSNQPQHF.

Notes on this clonotype: This may come from a read error, since a much larger clone is one base off. This sequence joins TRBV28 and TRBJ2-3; 7 bases map to TRBD1. The CDR3 runs 14 residues. Germline CDR1 MDHEN, CDR2 SYDVKM. Trimming removed 7 bases from V and 14 bases from J; junction bases left unmatched: 18. In DNA, the CDR3 is TGTGCCAGCATTCCACCTCCGGGCTACCAGGGGGTGTATTTT. It translates to CASIPPPGYQGVYF.